The 24 T cell receptor beta chains listed next were all sequenced from one sample in a study of tissue T cells after allogeneic stem cell transplantation. Sequencing used immunoSEQ multiplex PCR; TCRdb keeps in-frame clones, though not all of them. In the table there are around 1,000 clones, around 43% of which are singletons. The specimen was stomach tissue, collected at autopsy. These receptor sequences come from a female patient aged 40 to 69 with steroid-refractory graft-versus-host disease after an allogeneic stem cell transplant. Certain T cells may be donor cells from the graft.

This clone is medium-sized (0.01 to 0.1%) within its sample. For the CDR3, the DNA is TGTGCCAGTAGTATCAGGGGTCGCGGCTACACCTTC. Its translation is CASSIRGRGYTF. The chain recombines TRBV19 with TRBJ1-2; tentatively, D is TRBD1 (6 bases). CDR1 LNHDA and CDR2 SQIVND come from the germline V gene (reference sequence). The CDR3 runs 12 residues. Trimming took 3 bases from V and 8 from J, leaving 10 bases between them. The complete variable domain, with remaining parts taken from reference TRBV19 and TRBJ1-2, reads DGGITQSPKYLFRKEGQNVTLSCEQNLNHDAMYWYRQDPGQGLRLIYYSQIVNDFQKGDIAEGYSVSREKKESFPLTVTSAQKNPTAFYLCASSIRGRGYTFGSGTRLTVV.

By share of the sample, this clone is hyperexpanded. The chain is built from TRBV14 and TRBJ1-1; tentatively, D is TRBD1 (5 bases). V was shortened by 3 bases and J by 6 bases, with 14 bases between the two germline ends. Germline CDR1 reads SGHDN; CDR2 reads FVKESK. The CDR3 has 14 amino acids. CDR3 sequence: CASSQERGRAEAFF. In DNA, the CDR3 is TGTGCCAGCAGCCAGGAGAGGGGTAGGGCTGAAGCTTTCTTT. The full variable domain, completed using reference TRBV14 and TRBJ1-1, is EAGVTQFPSHSVIEKGQTVTLRCDPISGHDNLYWYRRVMGKEIKFLLHFVKESKQDESGMPNNRFLAERTGGTYSTLKVQPAELEDSGVYFCASSQERGRAEAFFGQGTRLTVV.

This clone is categorized as large (0.1 to 1%). This rearrangement joins TRBV14 to TRBJ1-6; D call uncertain. The CDR3 runs 13 residues. Per germline, CDR1 SGHDN and CDR2 FVKESK. Trimming pared 4 bases from V and 7 bases from J, leaving 8 bases between. The DNA for the CDR3 is TGTGCCAGCAGCCCCTTGGTGAATTCACCCCTCCACTTT. Its translation is CASSPLVNSPLHF.

In its sample, this clone was seen a few times. The chain combines TRBV6-4 with TRBJ2-6, with TRBD1 identical over 10 bases. V dropped 8 bases and J dropped 1; count of bases not matched to a gene: 8. The CDR3 loop spans 17 amino acids. CDR1 and CDR2 (germline): MRHNA, SNTAGT. CDR3 sequence (DNA): TGTGCCAGCTCACCGGGACAGGGGTATTCTGGGGCCAACGTCCTGACTTTC. This translates into CASSPGQGYSGANVLTF.

This clone qualifies as large. CDR3 in amino acids: CASSQVGVRFSPLHF. The CDR3 DNA reads TGCGCCAGCAGCCAAGTGGGGGTTCGCTTTTCACCCCTCCACTTT. This chain joins TRBV4-1 and TRBJ1-6; TRBD1 might be the D (5 bases). V was shortened by 1 base and J by 9 bases, with 13 bases between the two germline ends. The germline gives CDR1 MGHRA, CDR2 YSYEKL. The length of the CDR3 is 15 residues.

The V call is TRBV19, the J call TRBJ1-1; D not certain. The CDR3 loop spans 11 amino acids. With 10 bases removed from V and 1 base from J, the gap between germline ends came to 7 bases. The germline V gene has CDR1 LNHDA and CDR2 SQIVND (reference sequence). The CDR3 here is CATLRNTEAFF. CDR3 nucleotide sequence: TGTGCCACCTTAAGGAACACTGAAGCTTTCTTT. The entire variable domain, with the rest obtained from reference TRBV19 and TRBJ1-1, is as follows: DGGITQSPKYLFRKEGQNVTLSCEQNLNHDAMYWYRQDPGQGLRLIYYSQIVNDFQKGDIAEGYSVSREKKESFPLTVTSAQKNPTAFYLCATLRNTEAFFGQGTRLTVV.

The chain couples TRBV4-3 to TRBJ1-6; the D is unclear. Deletions cut 0 bases from V and 7 bases from J, with 13 bases between. The CDR3 is 16 residues long. Per the germline V gene, CDR1 is LGHNA and CDR2 is YSLEER. The CDR3 DNA reads TGCGCCAGCAGCCAAGAGGTAGCTTTAAGAAATTCACCCCTCCACTTT. Protein sequence: CASSQEVALRNSPLHF.

The V call is TRBV27, the J call TRBJ1-6; 7 nucleotides match TRBD1. The CDR3 is 14 amino acids. The junction had 5 bases not matched to a gene; V was cut back by 6 bases and J by 6 bases. Germline CDR1 MNHEY, CDR2 SMNVEV (reference sequence). The CDR3 DNA is TGTGCCAGCAGGCGACAGGGCGCTAATTCACCCCTCCACTTT. Its translation is CASRRQGANSPLHF.

The rearrangement uses TRBV9 and TRBJ2-5; D is uncertain. The ends were cut back, 0 bases at V and 5 bases at J, with 14 bases in the middle. CDR3 length equals 15 residues. Germline lookup yields CDR1 SGDLS and CDR2 YYNGEE. CDR3 sequence reads: CASSVGSKSTETQYF. The CDR3 coding sequence is TGTGCCAGCAGCGTAGGGTCCAAGTCTACGGAGACCCAGTACTTC.

By sample share, this clone is medium-sized. This chain joins TRBV3-1 (or the pseudogene TRBV3-2) and TRBJ2-7; 8 nucleotides match TRBD1. Trimming cost V 1 base and J 1 base; bases outside gene matches: 18. Per germline, CDR1 LGHDT and CDR2 YNNKEL (reference sequence). CDR3 size: 20 residues. CDR3 DNA sequence: TGTGCCAGCAGCCAAGTTAGCCCGGGACAGGTCCCAGGCCATTCCTACGAGCAGTACTTC. It translates to CASSQVSPGQVPGHSYEQYF.

This clone was recorded a few times. The CDR3 DNA follows: TGCAGTGCTATTGACAGGGTGGGGGATAATGAAAAACTGTTTTTT. It yields the protein CSAIDRVGDNEKLFF. The gene calls are TRBV20-1 and TRBJ1-4; 7 bases align to TRBD1. CDR1 DFQATT and CDR2 SNEGSKA come from the germline V gene (reference sequence). V lost 4 bases and J lost 4; bases outside the gene matches: 9. CDR3 length: 15 residues.

This clone was detected a few times. The J gene is TRBJ2-1, the V gene TRBV9; 9 bases align to TRBD2. Germline V gene lookup returns CDR1 SGDLS and CDR2 YYNGEE. CDR3 length: 17 residues. V shed 2 bases, J shed 6 bases, and the junction held 12 bases outside the gene matches. The CDR3 is CASSVLAGARLRNEQFF. CDR3 nucleotide sequence: TGTGCCAGCAGCGTTTTAGCGGGAGCGAGGCTACGCAATGAGCAGTTCTTC.

A remark on this clone: A read error may explain this, as a much larger clone is one base away. The V gene is TRBV7-9, the J gene TRBJ1-5; no clear D. This CDR3 contains 15 residues. CDR1 and CDR2 (germline): SEHNR, FQNEAQ (reference sequence). CDR3 in DNA: TGTGCCAGCAGCTTAGCTGGAGGGAATGATCAGTCCCAGCATTTT. Amino acids: CASSLAGGNDQSQHF.

J is TRBJ1-1 and V is TRBV18; D unresolved. Trimming shortened V by 3 bases and J by 1 base, and 9 bases separated the two germline ends. CDR3 length: 14 amino acids. Germline CDR1 is KGHSH and CDR2 is LQKENI. CDR3 sequence reads: CASSPQERNTEAFF. The DNA of the CDR3 is TGTGCCAGCTCACCGCAGGAGAGGAACACTGAAGCTTTCTTT. Looking up the rest from reference TRBV18 and TRBJ1-1 gives the full variable domain: NAGVMQNPRHLVRRRGQEARLRCSPMKGHSHVYWYRQLPEEGLKFMVYLQKENIIDESGMPKERFSAEFPKEGPSILRIQQVVRGDSAAYFCASSPQERNTEAFFGQGTRLTVV.

This chain uses TRBV30 with TRBJ2-3; 7 bases line up with TRBD1. This CDR3 has 15 amino acids. Germline loops: CDR1 GTSNPN, CDR2 SVGIG (reference sequence). V lost 4 bases and J lost 3; bases outside the gene matches: 10. CDR3 region: CAWNRKDRRTDTQYF. CDR3 in DNA: TGTGCCTGGAACCGGAAGGACAGGCGAACAGATACGCAGTATTTT.

This clone is labeled medium-sized. The J gene is TRBJ2-5, the V gene TRBV15; 11 bases agree with TRBD2. V shed 0 bases and J 7 bases; nucleotides not matched to a gene: 10. Per the germline V gene, CDR1 is LNHNV and CDR2 is YYDKDF (reference sequence). The CDR3 contains 17 residues. As DNA, the CDR3 is TGTGCCACCAGCAGAGATTCGCTAGCGGGGGGCTGGGGGACCCAGTACTTC. Translating it yields CATSRDSLAGGWGTQYF.

This clone is labeled as large. This rearrangement joins TRBV20-1 to TRBJ2-1; D possibly corresponds to TRBD1 (5 bases). This CDR3 region has 13 residues. Trimming stripped 3 bases from V and 2 bases from J, with 8 bases between. Germline lookup yields CDR1 DFQATT and CDR2 SNEGSKA (reference sequence). This CDR3 reads CSASRGPYNEQFF. The CDR3 DNA follows: TGCAGTGCTAGTAGGGGCCCCTACAATGAGCAGTTCTTC.

This chain uses TRBV10-3 with TRBJ1-1, with D possibly matching TRBD1 (5 bases). V was trimmed by 6 bases and J by 2 bases, leaving 13 bases between them. Germline-derived CDR1 and CDR2 are ENHRY and SYGVKD. The CDR3 runs to 14 residues. This CDR3 is CAIRNQGGNTEAFF. For the CDR3, the DNA is TGTGCCATCAGGAATCAGGGAGGAAACACTGAAGCTTTCTTT.

This clone is medium-sized. The chain employs TRBV19 and TRBJ2-5, with 11 bases lining up with TRBD2. Per the germline V gene, CDR1 is LNHDA and CDR2 is SQIVND (reference sequence). The CDR3 is made up of 13 amino acids. V gave up 7 bases and J gave up 5 bases; unmatched junction bases: 3. The CDR3 nucleotides are TGTGCCAGTAAAGGACTAGCGGGTGAGACCCAGTACTTC. Protein: CASKGLAGETQYF.

The rearrangement links TRBV27 to TRBJ2-7; 8 nucleotides match TRBD1. V trimming: 3 bases; J trimming: 3 bases; junction bases outside the gene matches: 4. The CDR3 runs 14 residues. Germline V gives CDR1 MNHEY, CDR2 SMNVEV (reference sequence). The CDR3 reads CASSLMTGVYEQYF. CDR3 nucleotides: TGTGCCAGCAGTTTGATGACAGGGGTCTACGAGCAGTACTTC.

J is TRBJ2-5 and V is TRBV7-8, with D possibly being TRBD1 or TRBD2 (7 bases each). Germline CDR1 and CDR2: SGHVS and FQNEAQ. V was cut by 5 bases and J by 7 bases, with 17 bases left in between. This CDR3 has 14 amino acids. DNA for the CDR3: TGTGCCAGCAGCCTGGGGGGCAGGGGGGGGACCCAGTACTTC. Protein sequence: CASSLGGRGGTQYF.

This chain uses TRBV6-5 with TRBJ2-7; 13 nucleotides match TRBD2. Germline V lookup: CDR1 MNHEY, CDR2 SVGAGI. V was pared by 6 bases and J by 4 bases, with 6 bases of the junction left unmatched. The CDR3 consists of 15 residues. CDR3 DNA: TGTGCCAGCAGCCTGGGACTAGCGGGGATTTACGAGCAGTACTTC. Translating it yields CASSLGLAGIYEQYF.

The V gene is TRBV6-2 or TRBV6-3, the J gene TRBJ2-1; possibly TRBD2 for D (6 bases). Germline CDR1 is MNHEY and CDR2 is SVGEGT. The CDR3 spans 12 residues. V was trimmed by 5 bases and J by 12 bases, leaving 14 bases between them. CDR3 sequence (DNA): TGTGCCAGCAGTCCCCCAGGGAGGTCGCAGTTCTTC. Translating gives CASSPPGRSQFF.

The chain combines TRBV7-9 with TRBJ1-5; TRBD1 agrees at 9 bases. This CDR3 spans 16 amino acids. The germline V gene has CDR1 SEHNR and CDR2 FQNEAQ (reference sequence). The junction had 13 bases not matched to a gene; V was cut back by 7 bases and J by 6 bases. Written as DNA, the CDR3 is TGTGCCAGCACCAACGCCGGGGGACAGGGTTTTCAGCCCCAGCATTTT. It codes for CASTNAGGQGFQPQHF.